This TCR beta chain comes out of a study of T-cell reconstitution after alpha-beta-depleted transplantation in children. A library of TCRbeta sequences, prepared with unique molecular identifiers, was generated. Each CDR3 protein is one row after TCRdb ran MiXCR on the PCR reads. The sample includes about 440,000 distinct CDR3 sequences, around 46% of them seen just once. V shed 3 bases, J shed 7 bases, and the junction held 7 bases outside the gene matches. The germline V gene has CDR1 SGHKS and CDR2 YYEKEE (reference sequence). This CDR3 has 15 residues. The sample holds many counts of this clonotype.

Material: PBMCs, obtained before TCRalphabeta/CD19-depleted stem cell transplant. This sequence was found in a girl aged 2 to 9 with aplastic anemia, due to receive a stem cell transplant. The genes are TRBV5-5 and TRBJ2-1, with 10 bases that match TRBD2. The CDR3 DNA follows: TGTGCCAGCAGCTCAATAGCGGGAGGTTGGAATGAGCAGTTCTTC. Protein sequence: CASSSIAGGWNEQFF.